This TCR beta chain was documented in a study of shared clonotypes between healthy human individuals. A word on this clone: Its antigen is not identified.

CD45RO negativity and positive selection for CCR7 defined naive CD8 cells, a population that excluded terminally differentiated effector memory CD45RA+ cells. The V gene's germline CDR1 is MNHEY and CDR2 SVGAGI. J lost 8 bases, V lost 11 bases, and 9 bases had no gene match. CDR3 length: 12 residues. Study conclusions and caveats: Inspection by rarefaction showed sorted-subset sequencing to be incomplete despite large depth. There were few donors, and this limited the genetic and exposure-history diversity represented.

Method: immunoSEQ multiplex PCR; TCRdb's copy keeps in-frame clones and lacks some. This sample has approximately 810,000 clones, with over 90% found just once. This TCR derives from a man younger than 45 in good health. The sequencing sample was made of naive CD8+ T cells sorted from blood. This chain uses TRBV6-5 with TRBJ2-1; 7 bases line up with TRBD1. The CDR3 region has the DNA TGTGCCGCCAGGGGGAATCGGTATGAGCAGTTCTTC. This encodes CAARGNRYEQFF.